This T cell receptor beta chain appears in the sequencing data of a study of blood T cell repertoires in COVID-19. Source study methods: Quantification of nucleated cells was approximated via reference gene primer amplification. Libraries were prepared by immunoSEQ multiplex PCR; TCRdb keeps only in-frame clonotypes and omits some of them. The D gene and trimming were derived from the DNA, and the V and J assignments and clone size from that table. This table holds about 88,000 clones, about 84% found once. This clonotype was sampled from a woman between 65 and 79 years old with acute or convalescent COVID-19. The sample comprised peripheral blood.

CDR3: CASSYSNSAYEQYV. The CDR3 DNA follows: TGTGCCAGCAGTTACTCGAATAGCGCCTACGAGCAGTACGTC. The J gene is TRBJ2-7, the V gene TRBV6-2 or TRBV6-3, with D possibly being TRBD2 (5 bases). The CDR3 covers 14 residues. V dropped 0 bases and J dropped 2 bases, with 8 bases sitting between them. The germline CDR1 and CDR2 sequences are MNHEY and SVGEGT.